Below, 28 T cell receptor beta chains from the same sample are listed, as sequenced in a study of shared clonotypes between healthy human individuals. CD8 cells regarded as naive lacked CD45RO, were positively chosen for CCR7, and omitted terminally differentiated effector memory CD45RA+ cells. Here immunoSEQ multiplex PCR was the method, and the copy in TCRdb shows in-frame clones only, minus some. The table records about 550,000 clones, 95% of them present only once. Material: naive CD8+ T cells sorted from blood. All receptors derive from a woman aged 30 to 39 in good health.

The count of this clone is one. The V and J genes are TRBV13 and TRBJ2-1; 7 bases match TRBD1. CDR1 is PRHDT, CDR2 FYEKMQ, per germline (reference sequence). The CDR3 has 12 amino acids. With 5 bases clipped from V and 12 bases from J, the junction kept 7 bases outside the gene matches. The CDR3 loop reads CASSRDREGQFF. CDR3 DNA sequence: TGTGCCAGCAGCCGCGACAGGGAAGGGCAGTTCTTC.

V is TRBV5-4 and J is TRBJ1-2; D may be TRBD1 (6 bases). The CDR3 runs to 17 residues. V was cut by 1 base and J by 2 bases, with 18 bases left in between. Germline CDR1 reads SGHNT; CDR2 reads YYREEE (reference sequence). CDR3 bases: TGTGCCAGCAGCTTGAGTCTTGGGGGCCCGGACAACTATGGCTACACCTTC. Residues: CASSLSLGGPDNYGYTF.

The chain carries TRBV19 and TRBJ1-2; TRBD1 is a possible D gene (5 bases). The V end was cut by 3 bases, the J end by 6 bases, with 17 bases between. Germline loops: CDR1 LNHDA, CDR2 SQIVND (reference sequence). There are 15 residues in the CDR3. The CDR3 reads CASSIWGGLTDGYTF. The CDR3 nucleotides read TGTGCCAGTAGTATTTGGGGGGGATTAACGGATGGCTACACCTTC.

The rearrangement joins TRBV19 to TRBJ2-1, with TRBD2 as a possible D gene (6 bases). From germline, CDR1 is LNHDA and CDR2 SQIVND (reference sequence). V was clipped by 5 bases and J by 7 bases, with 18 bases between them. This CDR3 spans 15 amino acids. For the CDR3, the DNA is TGTGCCAGTAGTGGGAGGCGGCCCACCTTGAATGAGCAGTTCTTC. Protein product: CASSGRRPTLNEQFF.

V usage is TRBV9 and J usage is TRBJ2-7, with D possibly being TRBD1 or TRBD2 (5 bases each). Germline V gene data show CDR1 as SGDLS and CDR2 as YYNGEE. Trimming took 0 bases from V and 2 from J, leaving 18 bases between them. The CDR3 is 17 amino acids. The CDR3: CASSVEGTGTATYEQYF. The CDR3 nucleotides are TGTGCCAGCAGCGTAGAGGGGACCGGGACCGCAACCTACGAGCAGTACTTC.

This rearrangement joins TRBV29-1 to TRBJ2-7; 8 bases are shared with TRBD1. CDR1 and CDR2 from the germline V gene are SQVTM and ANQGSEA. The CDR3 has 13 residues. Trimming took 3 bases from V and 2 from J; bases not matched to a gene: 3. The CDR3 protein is CSVDTGGTYEQYF. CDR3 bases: TGCAGCGTTGATACAGGGGGAACCTACGAGCAGTACTTC.

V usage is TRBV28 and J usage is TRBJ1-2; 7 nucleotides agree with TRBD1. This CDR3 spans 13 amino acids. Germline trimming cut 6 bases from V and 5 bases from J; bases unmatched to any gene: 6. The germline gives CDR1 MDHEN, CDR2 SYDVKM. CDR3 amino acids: CASRDGTAYGYTF. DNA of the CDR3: TGTGCCAGCAGGGACGGGACAGCTTATGGCTACACCTTC.

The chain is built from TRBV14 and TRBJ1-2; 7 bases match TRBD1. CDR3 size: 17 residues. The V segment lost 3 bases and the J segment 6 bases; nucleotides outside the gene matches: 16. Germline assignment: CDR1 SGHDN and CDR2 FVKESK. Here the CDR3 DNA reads TGTGCCAGCAGCCACTCATGGGGAACAGGGGATTTCCATGGCTACACCTTC. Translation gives CASSHSWGTGDFHGYTF.

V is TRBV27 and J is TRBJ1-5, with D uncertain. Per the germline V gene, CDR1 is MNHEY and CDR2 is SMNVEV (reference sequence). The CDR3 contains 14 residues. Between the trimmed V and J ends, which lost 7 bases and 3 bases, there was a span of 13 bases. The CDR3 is CASTSYGDNQPQHF. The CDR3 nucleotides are TGTGCCAGCACGAGCTACGGGGACAATCAGCCCCAGCATTTT.

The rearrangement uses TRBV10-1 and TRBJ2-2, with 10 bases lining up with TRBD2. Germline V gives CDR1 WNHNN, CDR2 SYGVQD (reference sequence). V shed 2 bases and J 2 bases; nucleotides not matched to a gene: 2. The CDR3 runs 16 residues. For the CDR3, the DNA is TGCGCCAGCAGTGAGCTAGCGGGAGTAAACACCGGGGAGCTGTTTTTT. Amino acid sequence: CASSELAGVNTGELFF.

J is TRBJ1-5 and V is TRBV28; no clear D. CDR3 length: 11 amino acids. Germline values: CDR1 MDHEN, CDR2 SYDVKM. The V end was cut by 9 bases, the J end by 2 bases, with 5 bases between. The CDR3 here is CASGGNQPQHF. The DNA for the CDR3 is TGTGCCAGTGGGGGCAATCAGCCCCAGCATTTT.

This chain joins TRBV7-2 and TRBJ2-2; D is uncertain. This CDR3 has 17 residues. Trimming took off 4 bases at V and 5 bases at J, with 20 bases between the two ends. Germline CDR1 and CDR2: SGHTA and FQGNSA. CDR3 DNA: TGTGCCAGCAGCTCCACCGACCGCCCGGTGAGGACCGGGGAGCTGTTTTTT. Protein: CASSSTDRPVRTGELFF.

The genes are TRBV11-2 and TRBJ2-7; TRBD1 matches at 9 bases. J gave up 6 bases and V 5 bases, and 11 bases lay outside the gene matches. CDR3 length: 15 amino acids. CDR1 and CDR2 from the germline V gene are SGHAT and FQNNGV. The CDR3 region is CASSNRDRVGGEQYF. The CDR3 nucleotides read TGTGCCAGCAGCAACCGGGACAGGGTGGGAGGCGAGCAGTACTTC.

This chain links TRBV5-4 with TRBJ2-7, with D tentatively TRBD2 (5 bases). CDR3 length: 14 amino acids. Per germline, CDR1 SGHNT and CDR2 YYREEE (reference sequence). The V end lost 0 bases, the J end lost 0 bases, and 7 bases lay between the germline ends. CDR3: CASSLGGNSYEQYF. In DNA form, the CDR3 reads TGTGCCAGCAGCTTGGGAGGGAACTCCTACGAGCAGTACTTC.

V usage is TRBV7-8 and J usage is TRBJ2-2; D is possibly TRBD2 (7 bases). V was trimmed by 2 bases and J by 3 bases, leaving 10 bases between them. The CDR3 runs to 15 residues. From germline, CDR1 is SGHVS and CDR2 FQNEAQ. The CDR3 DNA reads TGTGCCAGCAGCTTACGGGGGGCGGACACCGGGGAGCTGTTTTTT. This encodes CASSLRGADTGELFF.

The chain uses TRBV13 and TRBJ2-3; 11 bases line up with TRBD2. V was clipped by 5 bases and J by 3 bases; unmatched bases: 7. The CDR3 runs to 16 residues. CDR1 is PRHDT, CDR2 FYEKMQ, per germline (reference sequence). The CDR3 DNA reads TGTGCCAGCAGCCCAGAGGGGACTAGCGGAACAGATACGCAGTATTTT. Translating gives CASSPEGTSGTDTQYF. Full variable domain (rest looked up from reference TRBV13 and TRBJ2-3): AAGVIQSPRHLIKEKRETATLKCYPIPRHDTVYWYQQGPGQDPQFLISFYEKMQSDKGSIPDRFSAQQFSDYHSELNMSSLELGDSALYFCASSPEGTSGTDTQYFGPGTRLTVL.

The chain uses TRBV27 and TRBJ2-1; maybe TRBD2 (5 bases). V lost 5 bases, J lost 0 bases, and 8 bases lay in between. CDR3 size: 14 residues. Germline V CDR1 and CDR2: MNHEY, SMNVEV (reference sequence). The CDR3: CASSAGPSYNEQFF. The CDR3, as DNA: TGTGCCAGCAGTGCGGGTCCCTCCTACAATGAGCAGTTCTTC.

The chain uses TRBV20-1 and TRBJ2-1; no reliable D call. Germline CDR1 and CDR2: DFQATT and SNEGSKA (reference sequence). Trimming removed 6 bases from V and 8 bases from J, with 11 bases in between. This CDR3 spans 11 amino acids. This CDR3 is CSAYIGYEQFF. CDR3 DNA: TGCAGTGCCTATATAGGCTATGAGCAGTTCTTC.

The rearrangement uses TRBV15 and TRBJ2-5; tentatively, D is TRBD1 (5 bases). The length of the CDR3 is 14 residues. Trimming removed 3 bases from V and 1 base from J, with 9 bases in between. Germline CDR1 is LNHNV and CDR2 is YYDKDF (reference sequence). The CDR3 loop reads CATSRETAQETQYF. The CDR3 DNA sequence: TGTGCCACCAGCAGGGAGACAGCCCAAGAGACCCAGTACTTC.

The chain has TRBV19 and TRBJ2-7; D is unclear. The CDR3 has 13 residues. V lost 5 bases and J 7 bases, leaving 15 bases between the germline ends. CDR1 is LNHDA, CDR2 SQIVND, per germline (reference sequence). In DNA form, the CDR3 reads TGTGCCAGTAGTTCCACCGCCGCCTGGGAGCAGTACTTC. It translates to CASSSTAAWEQYF.

CDR3 DNA: TGTGCCAGTAGTATAGATGGGTTTGGCGGCAATCAGCCCCAGCATTTT. Its translation is CASSIDGFGGNQPQHF. V and J are TRBV19 and TRBJ1-5; D call uncertain. The V and J ends lost 0 bases and 2 bases respectively, with 11 bases between them. The CDR3 sequence is 16 residues long. CDR1 is LNHDA and CDR2 is SQIVND in the germline V gene (reference sequence).

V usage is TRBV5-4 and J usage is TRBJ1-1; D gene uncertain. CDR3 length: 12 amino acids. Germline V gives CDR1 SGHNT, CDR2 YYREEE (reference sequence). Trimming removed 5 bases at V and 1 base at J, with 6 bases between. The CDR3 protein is CASRTGNTEAFF. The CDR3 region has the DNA TGTGCCAGCAGGACCGGGAACACTGAAGCTTTCTTT.

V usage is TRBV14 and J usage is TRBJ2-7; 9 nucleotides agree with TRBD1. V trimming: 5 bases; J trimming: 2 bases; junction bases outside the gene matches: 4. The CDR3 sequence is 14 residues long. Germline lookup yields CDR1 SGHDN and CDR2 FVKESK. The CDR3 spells CASSFGTGTYEQYF. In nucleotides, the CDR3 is TGTGCCAGCAGCTTCGGGACAGGGACCTACGAGCAGTACTTC.

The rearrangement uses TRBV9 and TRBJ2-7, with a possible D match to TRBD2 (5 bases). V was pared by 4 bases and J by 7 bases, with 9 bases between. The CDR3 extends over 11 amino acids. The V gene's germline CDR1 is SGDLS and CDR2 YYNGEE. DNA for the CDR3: TGTGCCAGCAGCCCCGGCGGGGAGCAGTACTTC. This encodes CASSPGGEQYF. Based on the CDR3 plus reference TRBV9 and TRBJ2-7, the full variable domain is DSGVTQTPKHLITATGQRVTLRCSPRSGDLSVYWYQQSLDQGLQFLIQYYNGEERAKGNILERFSAQQFPDLHSELNLSSLELGDSALYFCASSPGGEQYFGPGTRLTVT.

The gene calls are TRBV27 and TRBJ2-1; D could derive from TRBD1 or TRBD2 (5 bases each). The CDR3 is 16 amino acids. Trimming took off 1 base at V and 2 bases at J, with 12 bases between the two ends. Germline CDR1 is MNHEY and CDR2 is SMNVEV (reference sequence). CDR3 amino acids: CASSLFGAPPYNEQFF. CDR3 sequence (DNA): TGTGCCAGCAGTTTATTCGGGGCACCGCCCTACAATGAGCAGTTCTTC.

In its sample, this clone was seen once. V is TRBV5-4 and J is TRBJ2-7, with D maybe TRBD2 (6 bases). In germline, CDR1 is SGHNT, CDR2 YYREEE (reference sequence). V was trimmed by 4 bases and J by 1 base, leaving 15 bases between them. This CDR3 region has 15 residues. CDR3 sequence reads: CASSPGDGLSYEQYF. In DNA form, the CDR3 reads TGTGCCAGCAGCCCGGGGGACGGATTATCCTACGAGCAGTACTTC.

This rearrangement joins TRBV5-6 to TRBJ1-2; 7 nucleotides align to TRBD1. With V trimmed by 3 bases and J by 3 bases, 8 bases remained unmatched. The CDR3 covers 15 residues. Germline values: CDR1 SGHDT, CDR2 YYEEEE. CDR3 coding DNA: TGTGCCAGCAGCTCAGACAGGGTTCTCGACTATGGCTACACCTTC. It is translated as CASSSDRVLDYGYTF.

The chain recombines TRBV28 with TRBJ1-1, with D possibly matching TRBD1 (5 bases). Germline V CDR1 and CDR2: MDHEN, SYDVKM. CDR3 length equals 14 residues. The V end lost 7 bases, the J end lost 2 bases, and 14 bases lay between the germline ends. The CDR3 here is CASKWGVDNTEAFF. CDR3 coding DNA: TGTGCCAGCAAATGGGGCGTAGATAACACTGAAGCTTTCTTT.